This T cell receptor beta chain was sequenced for a study of blood T cell repertoires in COVID-19. For the study at large: The United States, Italy and Spain supplied acute and convalescent COVID-19 samples. PBMCs, B-cell-depleted T cells, or T cells provided the cDNA or gDNA that made up the material.

Germline loops: CDR1 MGHRA, CDR2 YSYEKL. CDR3 size: 18 residues. V lost 6 bases and J lost 0; bases outside the gene matches: 9. As originally analysed: Amplification from reference gene primers served as the basis for estimated nucleated cell counts. The method was immunoSEQ multiplex PCR; TCRdb's version includes in-frame clones alone and lacks a portion of them. That table is the source of V, J and clone size, and D and trimming were worked out from the DNA. The table includes 220,000 or so clones, roughly 84% detected once. This sequence joins TRBV4-1 and TRBJ2-3; 13 nucleotides align to TRBD2. This clonotype originated in a woman aged 60-75 years who had recovered from COVID-19. Sequencing was performed on peripheral blood. The chain's CDR3 is CASRPTSGGPKSTDTQYF. DNA for the CDR3: TGCGCCAGCAGACCGACTAGCGGGGGGCCGAAGAGCACAGATACGCAGTATTTT.